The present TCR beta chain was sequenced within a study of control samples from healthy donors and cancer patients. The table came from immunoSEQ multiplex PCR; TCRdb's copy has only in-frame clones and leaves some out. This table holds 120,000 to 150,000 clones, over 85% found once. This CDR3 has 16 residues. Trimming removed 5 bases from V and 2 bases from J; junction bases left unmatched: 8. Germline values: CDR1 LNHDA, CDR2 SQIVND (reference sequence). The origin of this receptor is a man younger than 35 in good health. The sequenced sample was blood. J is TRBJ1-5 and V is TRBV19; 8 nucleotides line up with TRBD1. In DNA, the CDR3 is TGTGCCAGTAGTGCGACAGGGGTCTTTGGCAATCAGCCCCAGCATTTT. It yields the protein CASSATGVFGNQPQHF.